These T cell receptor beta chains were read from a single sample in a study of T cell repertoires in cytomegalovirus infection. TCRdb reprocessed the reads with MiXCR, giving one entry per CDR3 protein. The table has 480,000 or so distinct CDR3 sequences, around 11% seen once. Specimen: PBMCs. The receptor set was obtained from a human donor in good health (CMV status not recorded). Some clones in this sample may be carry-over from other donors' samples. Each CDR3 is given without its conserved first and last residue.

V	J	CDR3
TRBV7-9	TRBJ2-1	ASSLPEDRVYYNEQF
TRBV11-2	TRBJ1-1	ASSLERGRMKTEAF
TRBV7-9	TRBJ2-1	ASSPPPDYRGSGRPSRNEQF
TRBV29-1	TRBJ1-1	SVLGWPEAF
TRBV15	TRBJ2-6	ATSRGQGYFGANVLT
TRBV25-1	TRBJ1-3	ASSDPGQGFSGNTIY
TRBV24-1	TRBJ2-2	ATSPRAGRATGELF
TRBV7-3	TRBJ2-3	ASSGLAGGSTTDTQY
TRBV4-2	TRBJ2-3	ASSQEEGGTDTQY
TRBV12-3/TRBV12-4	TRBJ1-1	ASSQSDTEAF
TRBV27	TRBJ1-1	AVGVANTEAF
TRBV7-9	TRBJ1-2	ASTADRSTGYT
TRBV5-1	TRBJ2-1	ASSLARRGGIYNEQF
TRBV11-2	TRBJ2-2	ASSVTGGPLTGELF
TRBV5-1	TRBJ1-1	ASSLDGSTSSEAF
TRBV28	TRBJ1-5	ASEDRGLPNQPQH
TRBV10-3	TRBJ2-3	AISGTGTIGADTQY
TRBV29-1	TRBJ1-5	SVLTGNQPQH
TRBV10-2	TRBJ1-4	ASSLRDGEKLF
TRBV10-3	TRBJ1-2	AISDGAGAGYT
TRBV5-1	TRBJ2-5	ASSFLAGLQETQY
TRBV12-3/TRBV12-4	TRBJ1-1	ASSLGQSNMNTEAF
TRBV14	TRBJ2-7	ASSGHRGFNYEQY
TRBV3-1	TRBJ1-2	ASSVTYNYGYT
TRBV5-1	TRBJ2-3	ASSLAVGDWGADTQY
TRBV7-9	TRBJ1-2	ASSTQTGPGYT
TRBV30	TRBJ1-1	AWRKGAVNTEAF
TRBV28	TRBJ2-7	ASKASSSAWALYEQY
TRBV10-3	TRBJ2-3	ATDVGGGSTDTQY
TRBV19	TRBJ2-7	ASSIVGQREY
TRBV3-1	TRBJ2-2	ASSQARTGELF
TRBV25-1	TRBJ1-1	ASSDPRGGLYTEAF
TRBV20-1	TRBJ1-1	SAKRSRGNTEAF
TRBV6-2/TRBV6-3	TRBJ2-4	ASKDPKNIQY
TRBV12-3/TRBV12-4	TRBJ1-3	ASTRFSGNTIY
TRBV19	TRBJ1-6	ASSPWDSGTSPLH
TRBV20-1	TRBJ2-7	SAGGTSGSRRGSYEQY
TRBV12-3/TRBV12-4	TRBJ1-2	ASSPGVYGYT
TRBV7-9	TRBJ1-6	ASSLLSGSNSPLH
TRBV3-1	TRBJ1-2	ASSQARVGGYT
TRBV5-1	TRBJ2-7	ASSLEQGQDEQY
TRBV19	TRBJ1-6	ASSIARPSSYNSPLH
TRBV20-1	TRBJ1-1	SAPARRARTEAF
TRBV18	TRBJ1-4	ASSPVDSPGEKLF
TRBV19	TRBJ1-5	AKDVLNPQH
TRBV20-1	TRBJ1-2	SARDSSFYGYT
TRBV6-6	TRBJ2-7	ASRHGTAYEQY
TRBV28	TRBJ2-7	ASSLIAGLSSYEQY
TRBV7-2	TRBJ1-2	ASSLGVSLSYGYT
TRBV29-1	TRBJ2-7	SAIGPELVQY
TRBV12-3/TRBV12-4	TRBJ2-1	ASTLTGRLNEQF
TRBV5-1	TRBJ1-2	ASSLAGGLELEDGYT
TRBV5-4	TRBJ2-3	ASSPTDTDTQY
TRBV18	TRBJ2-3	ASSQRQGDTQY
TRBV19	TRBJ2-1	ASSIFSAGRREQF
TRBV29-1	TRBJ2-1	SVGRYNEQF
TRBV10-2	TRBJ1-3	ASSPSGGGSGNTIY
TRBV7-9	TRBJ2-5	ASSLASLEETQY
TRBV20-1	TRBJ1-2	SARDQLKGR
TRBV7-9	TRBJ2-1	ASSRGLTLSSYNEQF